The 6 T cell receptor beta chains in this list originate from one sample, sequenced in a study of T cell repertoires in cytomegalovirus infection. Via MiXCR, TCRdb re-called the reads, giving one row per CDR3 protein. The sample includes 150,000 to 190,000 distinct CDR3 sequences, around 24% of them seen just once. Sequencing was performed on PBMCs. The receptor source for this set is a human donor in good health (CMV status not recorded). Some clones in this sample may be carry-over from other donors' samples.

This clonotype was counted many times. This chain joins TRBV11-3 and TRBJ2-5, with D maybe TRBD2 (6 bases). V gave up 6 bases and J gave up 2 bases, with 19 bases separating them. Germline loops: CDR1 SGHNT, CDR2 YENEEA. The length of the CDR3 is 16 residues. The CDR3 protein is CASRTRPGGDQETQYF. CDR3 nucleotides: TGTGCCAGCAGGACCAGGCCCGGCGGGGATCAAGAGACCCAGTACTTC.

This clonotype has just a few counts. This chain links TRBV9 with TRBJ2-7, with TRBD2 matching 7 bases. The trim removed 4 bases at V and 6 bases at J, leaving 10 bases unmatched. The germline V gene has CDR1 SGDLS and CDR2 YYNGEE. The CDR3 length is 14 residues. CDR3 region: CASSSGREKAEQYF. In DNA form, the CDR3 reads TGTGCCAGCAGCTCTGGGCGGGAGAAAGCCGAGCAGTACTTC.

The chain uses TRBV6-1 and TRBJ2-1; a weak D match, TRBD2 (6 bases). Trimming shortened V by 7 bases and J by 6 bases, and 22 bases separated the two germline ends. The CDR3 runs to 16 residues. Germline V gene data show CDR1 as MNHNS and CDR2 as SASEGT. DNA of the CDR3: TGTGCCAGCACCCCCCTTTTGGGGGGATATAGCAATGAGCAGTTCTTC. It encodes CASTPLLGGYSNEQFF.

This clonotype occurred a few times. The chain carries TRBV6-2 or TRBV6-3 and TRBJ2-1; D may be TRBD1 (6 bases). Germline V gene sequence: CDR1 MNHEY, CDR2 SVGEGT. Trimming took 2 bases from V and 5 from J, leaving 10 bases between them. This CDR3 is 14 amino acids long. The CDR3 here is CASSYRTVDNEQFF. The DNA for the CDR3 is TGTGCCAGCAGTTACAGGACAGTCGACAATGAGCAGTTCTTC.

This clonotype was detected only a few times. The chain joins TRBV20-1 to TRBJ2-5, with D maybe TRBD2 (6 bases). Germline CDR1 DFQATT, CDR2 SNEGSKA (reference sequence). This CDR3 region has 14 residues. V lost 6 bases and J lost 4, with 18 bases in between. The CDR3 DNA follows: TGCAGTGCCCTGGGAGGCCCGATGACAGAGACCCAGTACTTC. Protein sequence: CSALGGPMTETQYF.

The chain recombines TRBV20-1 with TRBJ2-1, with 9 positions matching TRBD2. Trimming cost V 7 bases and J 4 bases; bases outside gene matches: 2. CDR3 length equals 12 residues. From germline, CDR1 is DFQATT and CDR2 SNEGSKA (reference sequence). Written as DNA, the CDR3 is TGCAGTGGCGGGAGGGATTACAATGAGCAGTTCTTC. It specifies CSGGRDYNEQFF.